The 12 T cell receptor beta chains given below trace back to one sample, sequenced in a study of cytomegalovirus exposure and HLA in healthy donors. PCR used 60 Vbeta primers and 13 Jbeta primers. TCRdb's table, derived via immunoSEQ multiplex PCR, lists solely in-frame clones and lacks some. There are 200,000 to 250,000 clones in the sample, with less than 1% held by the top ten. Input material: PBMCs. The receptor set was obtained from a woman in her twenties or thirties in good health and CMV-seropositive.

V gene TRBV5-1 combines with J gene TRBJ2-7; 7 bases agree with TRBD2. This CDR3 has 12 residues. Germline-derived CDR1 and CDR2 are SGHRS and YFSETQ. The J segment lost 3 bases and the V segment lost 5 bases, leaving 2 bases of the junction unmatched. The CDR3 DNA reads as TGCGCCAGCAGGGGCGGGAGCTACGAGCAGTACTTC. Its translation is CASRGGSYEQYF.

V is TRBV5-1 and J is TRBJ1-2; 10 bases match TRBD1. The CDR3 loop spans 16 amino acids. V was pared by 0 bases and J by 4 bases, with 6 bases of the junction left unmatched. Germline CDR1 and CDR2: SGHRS and YFSETQ. CDR3 amino acids: CASSLAGQGVTYGYTF. The CDR3 DNA is TGCGCCAGCAGCTTGGCCGGACAGGGGGTTACCTATGGCTACACCTTC.

The V gene is TRBV30, the J gene TRBJ1-6; 7 bases agree with TRBD1. The CDR3 covers 13 residues. J lost 10 bases, V lost 1 base, and 4 bases had no gene match. CDR1 is GTSNPN, CDR2 SVGIG, per germline (reference sequence). CDR3 protein: CAWSGQGVSPLHF. The DNA for the CDR3 is TGTGCCTGGAGTGGGCAGGGGGTGTCACCCCTCCACTTT.

V usage is TRBV27 and J usage is TRBJ2-7, with 10 bases matching TRBD1. This CDR3 contains 14 residues. Germline V lookup: CDR1 MNHEY, CDR2 SMNVEV (reference sequence). J gave up 8 bases and V 2 bases, and 6 bases lay outside the gene matches. This CDR3 reads CASSLGTGALKQYF. In DNA, the CDR3 is TGTGCCAGCAGTTTAGGGACAGGGGCTTTGAAGCAGTACTTC.

The rearrangement joins TRBV10-2 to TRBJ1-4, with D unresolved. V dropped 8 bases and J dropped 8 bases, with 9 bases sitting between them. This CDR3 spans 11 amino acids. Germline values: CDR1 WSHSY, CDR2 SAAADI. The DNA of the CDR3 is TGCGCCAGCGAGGAGGGAGAAAAACTGTTTTTT. Protein sequence: CASEEGEKLFF.

In nucleotides, the CDR3 is TGTGCCAGCAGTTCCTCGGGACTAGCAAATGAGCAGTTCTTC. Translated, it gives CASSSSGLANEQFF. This chain connects TRBV28 to TRBJ2-1; 9 bases agree with TRBD2. The CDR3 runs 14 residues. CDR1 and CDR2 from the germline V gene are MDHEN and SYDVKM. Trimming at V came to 4 bases and at J to 7 bases, leaving 5 bases not matched to a gene.

About this clone: Its ends do not fully match the called genes, so a read error is possible. The chain has TRBV6-5 and TRBJ1-2; possibly TRBD1 for D (5 bases). CDR1 and CDR2 (germline): MNHEY, SVGAGI. This CDR3 spans 13 amino acids. Written as DNA, the CDR3 is TGTGCCAGCAGTTCGGCAGGGAACTCTGGCTACACCTTC. Protein sequence: CASSSAGNSGYTF.

V and J are TRBV2 and TRBJ2-7; D ambiguous. The CDR3 has 11 residues. Trimming took off 7 bases at V and 1 base at J, with 5 bases between the two ends. CDR1 is SNHLY, CDR2 FYNNEI, per germline. In nucleotides, the CDR3 is TGTGCCAGCACGTTTTCCTACGAGCAGTACTTC. Translation: CASTFSYEQYF. Variable domain in full (rest from reference TRBV2 and TRBJ2-7): EPEVTQTPSHQVTQMGQEVILRCVPISNHLYFYWYRQILGQKVEFLVSFYNNEISEKSEIFDDQFSVERPDGSNFTLKIRSTKLEDSAMYFCASTFSYEQYFGPGTRLTVT.

The genes are TRBV7-9 and TRBJ2-7; 9 bases match TRBD1. V was pared by 4 bases and J by 5 bases, with 6 bases of the junction left unmatched. The CDR3 extends over 14 amino acids. Germline CDR1 reads SEHNR; CDR2 reads FQNEAQ (reference sequence). The CDR3 DNA sequence: TGTGCCAGCAGCTCCCCGGGACAGGGCGACGAGCAGTACTTC. It is translated as CASSSPGQGDEQYF.

As to this clone: An end of the junction differs from the germline gene, which may be a read error. The chain combines TRBV7-9 with TRBJ2-2; a weak D match, TRBD1 (6 bases). This CDR3 comprises 18 residues. Germline assignment: CDR1 SEHNR and CDR2 FQNEAQ (reference sequence). The CDR3 loop is CASRLGVGGHVNTGELFF. The CDR3 DNA sequence: TGTGCCAGCAGGTTAGGGGTTGGGGGACATGTGAACACCGGGGAGCTGTTTTTT.

The V and J genes are TRBV18 and TRBJ1-2; tentative D call: TRBD1 (5 bases). The germline V and J ends were trimmed by 1 base and 1 base, with 13 bases remaining between them. CDR3 length: 16 residues. Germline values: CDR1 KGHSH, CDR2 LQKENI. The CDR3 DNA reads TGTGCCAGCTCACCACGAGTAGGCAGGGATAACTATGGCTACACCTTC. It specifies CASSPRVGRDNYGYTF.

This sequence joins TRBV7-9 and TRBJ2-7; tentatively, D is TRBD2 (5 bases). The CDR3 loop spans 14 amino acids. Germline CDR1 is SEHNR and CDR2 is FQNEAQ (reference sequence). Trimming took off 8 bases at V and 5 bases at J, with 19 bases between the two ends. The CDR3 here is CASRPGYLSHEQYF. DNA of the CDR3: TGTGCCAGCCGACCGGGATACTTATCGCACGAGCAGTACTTC.